The 7 T cell receptor beta chains below come from one sample, sequenced in a study of T cell responses to AZD1222 COVID-19 vaccine. Clones were read by immunoSEQ multiplex PCR, and TCRdb kept only the in-frame ones, dropping some. Of 100,000 to 150,000 clones listed, 90% are singletons. The input for sequencing was peripheral blood, taken on day 0 of AZD1222 vaccination. These receptors were collected from an adult in good health.

The CDR3 is CASSYGVSFSGNTIYF. CDR3 nucleotides: TGTGCCAGCAGTTACGGGGTCTCATTCTCTGGAAACACCATATATTTT. The V call is TRBV6-5, the J call TRBJ1-3, with D hard to call. Looked up from germline, CDR1 is MNHEY and CDR2 is SVGAGI. The CDR3 extends over 16 amino acids. V was cut by 2 bases and J by 0 bases, with 11 bases left in between.

The chain couples TRBV6-5 to TRBJ1-3, with D unclear. The length of the CDR3 is 16 residues. Looked up from germline, CDR1 is MNHEY and CDR2 is SVGAGI. Trimming stripped 3 bases from V and 4 bases from J, with 16 bases between. CDR3 sequence reads: CASSYSVGVAGNTIYF. DNA of the CDR3: TGTGCCAGCAGTTATTCTGTCGGGGTAGCGGGAAACACCATATATTTT.

The gene calls are TRBV10-3 and TRBJ2-7; no clear D. Trimming removed 2 bases at V and 2 bases at J, with 13 bases between. CDR1 and CDR2 (germline): ENHRY, SYGVKD. The CDR3 has 15 residues. CDR3 in amino acids: CAISEPFLGTYEQYF. The CDR3 bases are TGTGCCATCAGTGAGCCCTTTTTGGGAACCTACGAGCAGTACTTC.

The chain carries TRBV28 and TRBJ1-2; unclear D gene. Germline CDR1 and CDR2: MDHEN and SYDVKM. This CDR3 region has 14 residues. Trimming pared 3 bases from V and 8 bases from J, leaving 16 bases between. This chain's CDR3 is CASSFDPVTSGYTF. As DNA, the CDR3 is TGTGCCAGCAGTTTCGATCCTGTGACCTCAGGCTACACCTTC.

The chain employs TRBV6-6 and TRBJ2-7; D is undetermined. Trimming pared 0 bases from V and 6 bases from J, leaving 12 bases between. The germline V gene encodes CDR1 MNHNY and CDR2 SVGAGI (reference sequence). CDR3 length: 14 amino acids. This chain's CDR3 is CASSYSKDGVEQYF. DNA of the CDR3: TGTGCCAGCAGTTACTCGAAGGATGGCGTCGAGCAGTACTTC.

The genes are TRBV4-2 and TRBJ2-3; D not certain. Trimming cost V 0 bases and J 4 bases, with 11 bases left between them. The CDR3 spans 15 residues. The germline V gene encodes CDR1 LGHNA and CDR2 YNFKEQ. CDR3 loop: CASSQDPIPSDTQYF. In DNA, the CDR3 is TGTGCCAGCAGCCAAGATCCGATTCCCTCAGATACGCAGTATTTT.

This CDR3 is CASSVGLPGRLYYGYTF. In DNA form, the CDR3 reads TGCGCCAGCAGCGTGGGCCTACCGGGACGGCTCTACTATGGCTACACCTTC. The chain couples TRBV5-1 to TRBJ1-2; D perhaps matches TRBD1 (5 bases). V lost 4 bases and J lost 3, with 22 bases in between. The CDR3 extends over 17 amino acids. Germline CDR1 SGHRS, CDR2 YFSETQ.